This T cell receptor (beta chain) was sequenced in a study of T cells in Graves' hyperthyroidism and ophthalmopathy. Authors of the study amplified TCR beta CDR3 regions from RNA transcripts. HTBI primers were used for first-round RT-PCR of the TCR CDR3. One entry per CDR3 protein results from TCRdb running MiXCR on the multiplex PCR reads. The table shows around 450,000 distinct CDR3 sequences, with 15% to 19% occurring only once. The V gene lost 8 bases and the J gene lost 0 bases, with 11 bases spanning the gap. CDR1 and CDR2 (germline): LNHNV, YYDKDF (reference sequence). The CDR3 runs 15 residues. PBMCs were obtained from about 9.9 ml fresh peripheral blood.

The source material was blood. The genes are TRBV15 and TRBJ1-6; D gene unclear. The source of this sequence is a woman aged 18-35 years with Graves' hyperthyroidism. CDR3 region: CATQPGSSYNSPLHF. CDR3 in DNA: TGTGCCACCCAGCCCGGTAGCTCCTATAATTCACCCCTCCACTTT.